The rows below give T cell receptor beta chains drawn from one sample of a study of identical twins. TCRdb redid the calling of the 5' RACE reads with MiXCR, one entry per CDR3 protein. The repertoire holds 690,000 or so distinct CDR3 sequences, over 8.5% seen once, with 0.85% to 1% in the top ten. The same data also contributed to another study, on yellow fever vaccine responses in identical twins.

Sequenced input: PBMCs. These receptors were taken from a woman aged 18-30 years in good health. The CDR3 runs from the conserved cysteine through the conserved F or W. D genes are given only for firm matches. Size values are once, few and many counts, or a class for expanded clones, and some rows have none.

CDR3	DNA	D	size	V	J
CASSFRTGSYEQYF	TGTGCCAGCAGTTTCCGGACCGGTTCCTACGAGCAGTACTTC	.	many	TRBV6-2/TRBV6-3	TRBJ2-7
CASSDRTGAYTGELFF	TGTGCCAGCAGCGACAGGACAGGGGCCTACACCGGGGAGCTGTTTTTT	TRBD1	.	TRBV7-9	TRBJ2-2
CATKRAGSNEQFF	TGTGCCACCAAGCGGGCAGGGTCAAATGAGCAGTTCTTC	.	.	TRBV15	TRBJ2-1
CSARVGLATRGYNEQFF	TGCAGTGCTAGAGTGGGACTAGCGACCCGGGGGTACAATGAGCAGTTCTTC	TRBD2	few	TRBV20-1	TRBJ2-1
CASSYTGIQETQYF	TGTGCCAGCAGTTACACAGGGATTCAAGAGACCCAGTACTTC	.	many	TRBV12-3/TRBV12-4	TRBJ2-5
CASSPLGTSFTGELFF	TGTGCCAGCAGCCCCCTGGGGACTAGTTTCACCGGGGAGCTGTTTTTT	TRBD2	few	TRBV7-9	TRBJ2-2
CASSLGLYTGELFF	TGTGCCAGCAGCTTAGGCCTATACACCGGGGAGCTGTTTTTT	.	.	TRBV7-2	TRBJ2-2
CSARGSGNYEQYF	TGCAGTGCTAGAGGATCAGGGAACTACGAGCAGTACTTC	.	.	TRBV20-1	TRBJ2-7
CASTGQNTGELFF	TGTGCCAGCACAGGGCAGAACACCGGGGAGCTGTTTTTT	.	many	TRBV2	TRBJ2-2
CASSQDVPAKNIQYF	TGCGCCAGCAGCCAAGACGTACCAGCCAAAAACATTCAGTACTTC	.	few	TRBV4-3	TRBJ2-4
CASSLTLGEQYF	TGTGCCAGCAGCCTAACGCTCGGCGAGCAGTACTTC	.	.	TRBV27	TRBJ2-7
CASSAAGFSYEQYF	TGTGCCAGCAGTGCGGCAGGGTTTTCCTACGAGCAGTACTTC	.	few	TRBV25-1	TRBJ2-7
CASSFENESGRTDTQYF	TGTGCCAGCAGTTTCGAGAACGAGAGCGGGAGGACAGATACGCAGTATTTT	TRBD2	many	TRBV6-2/TRBV6-3	TRBJ2-3
CASSEWPRDYEQYF	TGTGCCAGCAGTGAATGGCCCAGGGACTACGAGCAGTACTTC	.	.	TRBV6-1	TRBJ2-7
CASSFPGPREEFF	TGTGCCAGCAGCTTCCCGGGACCGCGGGAGGAGTTCTTC	TRBD2	many	TRBV12-3/TRBV12-4	TRBJ2-1
CASSLSSSGPPGFF	TGTGCCAGCAGCTTGTCCTCTTCTGGACCCCCCGGGTTCTTC	.	.	TRBV5-5	TRBJ2-1
CATSRVKNTGELFF	TGTGCCACCAGCAGAGTTAAGAACACCGGGGAGCTGTTTTTT	.	few	TRBV15	TRBJ2-2
CSARDLWQAHEAFF	TGCAGTGCTAGAGATCTATGGCAGGCCCATGAAGCTTTCTTT	.	few	TRBV20-1	TRBJ1-1
CASSSPPSIEQFF	TGTGCCAGCAGCTCCCCCCCTAGTATTGAGCAGTTCTTC	.	.	TRBV7-9	TRBJ2-1
CASRTRSGNTIYF	TGTGCCAGCAGAACACGCTCTGGAAACACCATATATTTT	.	many	TRBV6-1	TRBJ1-3
CASSFYQETQYF	TGTGCCAGCAGCTTTTACCAAGAGACCCAGTACTTC	.	.	TRBV7-2	TRBJ2-5
CAIRFRENAYEQYF	TGTGCCATCAGGTTTAGGGAAAATGCCTACGAGCAGTACTTC	.	many	TRBV10-3	TRBJ2-7
CASSSLAGRGQDTQYF	TGTGCCAGCAGTTCACTAGCGGGGAGGGGGCAAGATACGCAGTATTTT	TRBD2	many	TRBV6-5	TRBJ2-3
CASSPPEETQYF	TGTGCCAGCTCACCACCGGAGGAGACCCAGTACTTC	.	many	TRBV18	TRBJ2-5
CASREGIGGWTDTQYF	TGTGCCAGCAGGGAGGGGATCGGGGGATGGACAGATACGCAGTATTTT	.	many	TRBV2	TRBJ2-3
CASSLVRTGAPGANVLTF	TGTGCCAGCAGCTTAGTAAGGACAGGGGCGCCCGGGGCCAACGTCCTGACTTTC	TRBD1	few	TRBV11-2	TRBJ2-6
CASSLGDRGHEQYF	TGTGCCAGCAGTTTAGGGGACAGGGGCCACGAGCAGTACTTC	TRBD1	many	TRBV12-3/TRBV12-4	TRBJ2-7
CSAIKFSGPYEQYF	TGCAGTGCTATTAAGTTCTCAGGCCCTTACGAGCAGTACTTC	.	.	TRBV20-1	TRBJ2-7
CATSDLDTTSYNEQFF	TGTGCCACCAGTGATTTAGACACCACATCTTACAATGAGCAGTTCTTC	.	few	TRBV24-1	TRBJ2-1
CASPRHNLNRSTAPNTGELFF	TGTGCCAGCCCCCGGCATAACCTGAACAGGTCCACCGCACCGAACACCGGGGAGCTGTTTTTT	.	.	TRBV11-2	TRBJ2-2
CASTARTGTYEQYF	TGTGCCAGCACCGCCCGGACAGGCACCTACGAGCAGTACTTC	TRBD1	.	TRBV2	TRBJ2-7
CASSLGGDTEAFF	TGTGCCAGCAGCTTAGGGGGGGACACTGAAGCTTTCTTT	.	many	TRBV7-6	TRBJ1-1
CAISSTGEAFF	TGTGCCATCAGTTCGACAGGTGAAGCTTTCTTT	.	few	TRBV10-3	TRBJ1-1
CASSYAGTSGILAYEQYF	TGTGCCAGCAGTTACGCCGGGACTAGCGGGATCTTAGCCTACGAGCAGTACTTC	TRBD2	.	TRBV6-5	TRBJ2-7
CASTQRTRGARNEQFF	TGTGCCAGCACCCAACGGACTCGCGGGGCTCGCAATGAGCAGTTCTTC	.	.	TRBV27	TRBJ2-1
CASSLISLDGAFF	TGTGCCAGCAGCTTAATTTCTTTAGATGGAGCTTTCTTT	.	few	TRBV11-2	TRBJ1-1
CASSPLTAGELFF	TGTGCCAGCAGCCCTCTAACGGCCGGGGAGCTGTTTTTT	.	.	TRBV7-9	TRBJ2-2
CASSFNSAGAGELFF	TGTGCTAGCAGCTTCAATTCGGCGGGAGCCGGGGAGCTGTTTTTT	TRBD2	few	TRBV7-7	TRBJ2-2
CASTPGVVKNIQYF	TGTGCCAGCACGCCCGGGGTAGTCAAAAACATTCAGTACTTC	.	many	TRBV12-3/TRBV12-4	TRBJ2-4
CASSHARTSGGDTQYF	TGTGCCAGCAGCCATGCCCGGACTAGCGGGGGAGATACGCAGTATTTT	TRBD2	few	TRBV3-1	TRBJ2-3
CASSLRDLLYGYTF	TGTGCCAGCAGCTTGCGGGATCTGCTCTATGGCTACACCTTC	.	few	TRBV5-6	TRBJ1-2
CASSPDPGLAGVIF	TGCGCCAGCAGCCCCGACCCGGGACTAGCGGGAGTGATCTTC	TRBD2	few	TRBV5-1	TRBJ2-5
CASRGVADTQYF	TGTGCCAGCAGGGGAGTTGCAGATACGCAGTATTTT	.	.	TRBV7-2	TRBJ2-3
CATGTGRMNTEAFF	TGTGCCACCGGGACGGGACGCATGAACACTGAAGCTTTCTTT	.	few	TRBV2	TRBJ1-1
CASSLDLVSDTQYF	TGTGCCAGCAGCTTAGACCTAGTCTCAGATACGCAGTATTTT	.	few	TRBV7-2	TRBJ2-3
CASSLRGAGLQQYF	TGTGCCAGCAGCTTACGCGGGGCGGGACTACAGCAGTACTTC	TRBD2	.	TRBV7-2	TRBJ2-7
CASSEKFLAADTDTQYF	TGCGCCAGCAGTGAGAAGTTCCTAGCGGCGGACACAGATACGCAGTATTTT	TRBD2	few	TRBV10-2	TRBJ2-3
CASNSGQGAAAEAFF	TGTGCCAGCAACAGTGGACAGGGGGCGGCGGCTGAAGCTTTCTTT	TRBD1	few	TRBV7-2	TRBJ1-1
CASSVGPEFSYEQYF	TGTGCCAGCAGCGTAGGCCCGGAATTCTCCTACGAGCAGTACTTC	.	.	TRBV9	TRBJ2-7
CASSLAAGADTQYF	TGTGCCAGCAGCTTGGCGGCAGGGGCCGATACGCAGTATTTT	.	many	TRBV5-6	TRBJ2-3
CASSYRVINQPQHF	TGTGCCAGCAGTTACCGGGTAATCAATCAGCCCCAGCATTTT	.	.	TRBV6-2/TRBV6-3	TRBJ1-5
CASSPRPHSTGAGTDTQYF	TGTGCCAGCAGCCCCCGGCCCCACTCGACTGGTGCCGGGACAGATACGCAGTATTTT	.	few	TRBV9	TRBJ2-3
CASSIALEQYF	TGTGCCAGCAGCATAGCCCTCGAGCAGTACTTC	.	many	TRBV12-3/TRBV12-4	TRBJ2-7